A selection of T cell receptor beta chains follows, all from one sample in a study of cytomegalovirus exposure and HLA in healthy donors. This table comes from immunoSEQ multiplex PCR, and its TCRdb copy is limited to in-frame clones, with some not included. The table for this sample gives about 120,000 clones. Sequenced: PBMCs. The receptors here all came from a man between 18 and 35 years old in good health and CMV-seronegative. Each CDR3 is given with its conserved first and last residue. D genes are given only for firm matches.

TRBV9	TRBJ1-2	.	CASSVGPGDYGYTF
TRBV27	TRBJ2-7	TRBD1	CASSNTGTGAYEQYF
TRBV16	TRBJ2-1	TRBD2	CASSQSRGAYNEQFF
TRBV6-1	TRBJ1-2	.	CASSVLNYGKDGYTF
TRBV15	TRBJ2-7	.	CATSRERGSSYEQYF
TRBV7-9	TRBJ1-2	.	CAGWTTYGYTF
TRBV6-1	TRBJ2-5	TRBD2	CASIGLAGVETQYF
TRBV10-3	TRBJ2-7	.	CAISEPEAGEQYF
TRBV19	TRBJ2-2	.	CASSRDRTGAGELFF
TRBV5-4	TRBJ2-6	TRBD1	CASSGTGGVGANVLTF
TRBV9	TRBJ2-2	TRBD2	CASSVASGMRGGELFF
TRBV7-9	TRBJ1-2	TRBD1	CASSAGTGGAGYTF
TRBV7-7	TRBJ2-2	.	CASSSDTYKAGELFF
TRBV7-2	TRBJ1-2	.	CASSLARSAHGGYTF
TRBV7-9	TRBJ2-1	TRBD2	CASRTSVSNEQFF
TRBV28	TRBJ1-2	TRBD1	CASSTGANYGYTF
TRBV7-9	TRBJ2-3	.	CASSLDEQGTQYF
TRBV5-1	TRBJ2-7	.	CASSFEVAVSYEQYF
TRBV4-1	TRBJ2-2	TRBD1	CASTQGLKTGELFF
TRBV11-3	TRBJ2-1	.	CASSLDKSTYNEQFF
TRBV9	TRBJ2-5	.	CASSVGGSLQETQYF
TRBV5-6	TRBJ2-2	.	CASSLVTDRMTGELFF
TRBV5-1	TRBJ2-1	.	CASSVDSLYNEQFF
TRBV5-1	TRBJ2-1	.	CASSVASSYNEQFF
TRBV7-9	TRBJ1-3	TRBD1	CATRDRRRGNTIYF
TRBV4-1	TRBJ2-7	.	CASSQGTSYEQYF
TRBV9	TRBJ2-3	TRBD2	CASSPGLAGPVTPYTQYF
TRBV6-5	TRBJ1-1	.	CASSPGGTEAFF
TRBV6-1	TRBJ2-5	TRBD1	CASGTGDSIQETQYF
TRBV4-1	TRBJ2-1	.	CASSQDSASNNEQFF
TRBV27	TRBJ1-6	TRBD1	CATSGQQNSPLHF
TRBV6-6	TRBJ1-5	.	CASSRQESNQPQHF
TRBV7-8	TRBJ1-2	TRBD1	CASSNPRDSMIYGYTF
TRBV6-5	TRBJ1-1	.	CASTVGQSAFF
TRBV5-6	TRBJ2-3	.	CASSLATDTQYF
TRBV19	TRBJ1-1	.	CASSTMTVNTEAFF
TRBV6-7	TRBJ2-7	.	CASSSSSDRSSYEQYF
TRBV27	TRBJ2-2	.	CASSLGSLGTGELFF
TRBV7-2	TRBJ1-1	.	CASSLTRNTEAFF
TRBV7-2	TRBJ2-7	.	CASSFLYEQYF
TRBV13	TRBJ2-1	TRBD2	CASSPSGTVGGEQFF
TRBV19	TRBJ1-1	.	CASSIRGGADTEAFF
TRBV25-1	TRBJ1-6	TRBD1	CASSRGTGYSPLHF
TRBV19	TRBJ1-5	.	CASSITGSNQPQHF
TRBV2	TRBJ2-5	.	CASSEALQRETQYF
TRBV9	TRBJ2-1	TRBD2	CASSPLAGAYNEQFF
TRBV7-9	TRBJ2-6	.	CASRQGPSGANVLTF
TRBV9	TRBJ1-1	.	CASSRTANTEAFF
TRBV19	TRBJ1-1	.	CASSIQQPNTEAFF
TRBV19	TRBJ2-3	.	CASSTPGGVTDTQYF
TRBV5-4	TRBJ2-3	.	CASSLAGFVVADTQYF
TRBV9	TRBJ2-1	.	CASSPPGTEQFF
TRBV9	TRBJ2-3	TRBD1	CASSPGTGYSTDTQYF
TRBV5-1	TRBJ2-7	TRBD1	CASSLRTGSDEQYF
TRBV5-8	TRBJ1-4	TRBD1	CASSATGVREKLFF
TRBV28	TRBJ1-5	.	CASYSLNQPQHF
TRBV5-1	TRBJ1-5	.	CASSLTGGGNQPQHF
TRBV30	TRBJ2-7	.	CAWSPRGLRSYEQYF
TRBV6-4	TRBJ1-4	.	CASTLYAGATNEKLFF